The 8 T cell receptor beta chains below all came from one sample that was sequenced in a study of T cell repertoires in cytomegalovirus infection. TCRdb itself ran the reads through MiXCR, one entry per CDR3 protein. This sample carries some 390,000 distinct CDR3 sequences, about a sixth of them seen once, and the ten largest clones take roughly 8.7%. Sequencing was carried out using PBMCs. These receptors were obtained from a human donor in good health (CMV status not recorded). Some clones in this sample may be carry-over from other donors' samples.

The table lists this clonotype with many counts. The chain links TRBV4-1 to TRBJ2-3, with a weak D call TRBD1 (5 bases). The CDR3 spans 14 residues. The V end was cut by 4 bases, the J end by 5 bases, with 13 bases between. Germline CDR1 MGHRA, CDR2 YSYEKL. The chain's CDR3 is CASSLAIREDTQYF. The CDR3 nucleotides are TGCGCCAGCAGCCTCGCGATCAGGGAAGATACGCAGTATTTT.

This clonotype has more than one count but fewer than ten. The chain joins TRBV12-5 to TRBJ1-6; D may be TRBD1 (6 bases). The V gene's germline CDR1 is LGHNT and CDR2 FRNRAP. V was cut by 1 base and J by 7 bases, with 17 bases left in between. This CDR3 has 17 amino acids. CDR3 sequence: CASGLEPHGGTNSPLHF. The CDR3 bases are TGTGCTAGTGGTTTGGAGCCTCACGGGGGGACAAATTCACCCCTCCACTTT.

This clonotype has a count of ten or more. This chain joins TRBV7-6 and TRBJ2-1; 7 nucleotides line up with TRBD2. Unmatched junction bases numbered 11, after V lost 1 base and J lost 8 bases. The germline V gene encodes CDR1 SGHVS and CDR2 FNYEAQ. This CDR3 has 16 amino acids. CDR3 nucleotides: TGTGCCAGCAGCTTAGGGGGGGGGGGTCGTTACGATGAGCAGTTCTTC. It translates to CASSLGGGGRYDEQFF.

This clonotype has just a few counts. This rearrangement joins TRBV19 to TRBJ1-6; 8 bases align to TRBD1. Germline V gives CDR1 LNHDA, CDR2 SQIVND (reference sequence). The CDR3 covers 15 residues. Losses at the gene ends were 5 bases for V and 7 bases for J; bases not matched to a gene: 7. The CDR3 region has the DNA TGTGCCAGTAGTGCCTGGACAGGGATGAATTCACCCCTCCACTTT. Translating it yields CASSAWTGMNSPLHF.

The table lists this clonotype with many counts. This chain joins TRBV7-2 and TRBJ1-1, with a weak D call TRBD1 (6 bases). The CDR3 extends over 15 amino acids. The germline V gene encodes CDR1 SGHTA and CDR2 FQGNSA. V dropped 5 bases and J dropped 0 bases, with 13 bases sitting between them. CDR3: CASSPGHNMNTEAFF. The CDR3 DNA is TGTGCCAGCAGCCCGGGACACAATATGAACACTGAAGCTTTCTTT.

Concerning this clonotype itself: With a much larger clone just one base away, this may be a read error. V is TRBV7-2 and J is TRBJ2-2; either TRBD1 or TRBD2 may fit D (5 bases each). The CDR3 is made up of 15 amino acids. From germline, CDR1 is SGHTA and CDR2 FQGNSA. The CDR3 sequence is CASSLAAGWAGELLF. The CDR3 DNA sequence: TGTGCCAGCAGCTTAGCTGCAGGGTGGGCTGGGGAGCTGTTATTT.

In this sample, this clonotype turned up many times. This chain links TRBV7-2 with TRBJ1-4; D possibly corresponds to TRBD1 (5 bases). Between the trimmed V and J ends, which lost 5 bases and 5 bases, there was a span of 12 bases. The V gene's germline CDR1 is SGHTA and CDR2 FQGNSA. CDR3 length: 14 residues. The CDR3 spells CASSLGGINEKLFF. For the CDR3, the DNA is TGTGCCAGCAGCCTGGGGGGGATCAATGAAAAACTGTTTTTT.

As for this clonotype: Sequence at one end of the junction differs from germline and may be a read error. The chain uses TRBV27 and TRBJ2-3; 15 nucleotides align to TRBD2. The length of the CDR3 is 18 residues. CDR1 is MNHEY and CDR2 is SMNVEV in the germline V gene (reference sequence). CDR3 region: CASRPGLAGGPSPDTQYF. CDR3 bases: TGTGCCAGCAGGCCTGGACTAGCGGGAGGGCCATCTCCAGACACGCAGTATTTT.